Each of the 24 T cell receptor beta chains below was sequenced from the same sample in a study of T cell repertoires in cytomegalovirus infection. The antigens of these receptors remain unknown. TCRdb re-derived calls from the reads in MiXCR, one entry per CDR3 protein. Of around 900,000 distinct CDR3 sequences listed, around 31% were seen once; the top ten hold about an eighth. Material: cultured CD8+ T cells from PBMCs, obtained from culture after CMV antigen stimulation. The receptors were sampled from a human donor in good health (CMV status not recorded). Some clones in this sample may be carry-over from other donors' samples.

With regard to this clonotype: A read error may produce the germline difference seen at one junction end. The DNA for the CDR3 is TGCGCCAACAGCCCAGATATTAGCGGGGAGGGGAAGACCCAGTACTTC. This sequence encodes CANSPDISGEGKTQYF. The rearrangement uses TRBV4-3 and TRBJ2-5, with 8 bases aligning to TRBD2. Looked up from germline, CDR1 is LGHNA and CDR2 is YSLEER. CDR3 size: 16 residues.

This clonotype was picked up a small number of times. This chain joins TRBV29-1 and TRBJ1-2, with TRBD1 as a possible D gene (5 bases). The germline V and J ends were trimmed by 6 bases and 7 bases, with 15 bases remaining between them. Germline-derived CDR1 and CDR2 are SQVTM and ANQGSEA. The CDR3 runs 12 residues. The CDR3 region is CSVPTRDAGYTF. CDR3 sequence (DNA): TGCAGCGTCCCAACCCGGGACGCTGGCTACACCTTC. Supplemented by reference TRBV29-1 and TRBJ1-2, the full variable domain reads SAVISQKPSRDICQRGTSLTIQCQVDSQVTMMFWYRQQPGQSLTLIATANQGSEATYESGFVIDKFPISRPNLTFSTLTVSNMSPEDSSIYLCSVPTRDAGYTFGSGTRLTVV.

This clonotype came up a few times. The chain joins TRBV7-9 to TRBJ1-2; 7 nucleotides agree with TRBD1. Trimming took 4 bases from V and 4 from J; bases not matched to a gene: 12. CDR1 SEHNR and CDR2 FQNEAQ come from the germline V gene (reference sequence). This CDR3 spans 16 amino acids. CDR3 nucleotides: TGTGCCAGCAGCTCCGACAGGGTCCGCTATGTCTATGGCTACACCTTC. Its translation is CASSSDRVRYVYGYTF.

The chain uses TRBV7-3 and TRBJ2-1; 11 nucleotides match TRBD2. Germline-derived CDR1 and CDR2 are SGHTA and FQGTGA. The J segment lost 5 bases and the V segment lost 5 bases, leaving 8 bases of the junction unmatched. This CDR3 region has 16 residues. CDR3 sequence (DNA): TGTGCCAGCAGCCCACGACTAGCGGGGAGGGACAATGAGCAGTTCTTC. Amino acid sequence: CASSPRLAGRDNEQFF. The complete variable domain, with remaining parts taken from reference TRBV7-3 and TRBJ2-1, reads GAGVSQTPSNKVTEKGKYVELRCDPISGHTALYWYRQSLGQGPEFLIYFQGTGAADDSGLPNDRFFAVRPEGSVSTLKIQRTERGDSAVYLCASSPRLAGRDNEQFFGPGTRLTVL.

This clonotype was observed a single time. The V and J genes are TRBV7-9 and TRBJ2-7; D is possibly TRBD2 (6 bases). CDR1 is SEHNR, CDR2 FQNEAQ, per germline (reference sequence). This CDR3 is built from 13 residues. Trimming took off 2 bases at V and 6 bases at J, with 11 bases between the two ends. CDR3 in amino acids: CASSLSSTSEQYV. In DNA form, the CDR3 reads TGTGCCAGCAGCTTATCGTCGACTAGCGAGCAGTACGTC.

The chain employs TRBV28 and TRBJ2-1; TRBD1 agrees at 7 bases. Germline CDR1 is MDHEN and CDR2 is SYDVKM. CDR3 length: 14 residues. Trimming removed 2 bases from V and 4 bases from J; junction bases left unmatched: 2. The CDR3 loop reads CASSLGTEYNEQFF. The CDR3 DNA sequence: TGTGCCAGCAGTTTAGGGACAGAGTACAATGAGCAGTTCTTC. Supplemented by reference TRBV28 and TRBJ2-1, the full variable domain reads DVKVTQSSRYLVKRTGEKVFLECVQDMDHENMFWYRQDPGLGLRLIYFSYDVKMKEKGDIPEGYSVSREKKERFSLILESASTNQTSMYLCASSLGTEYNEQFFGPGTRLTVL.

The gene calls are TRBV5-3 and TRBJ2-1; 12 bases are a match to TRBD1. TRBV5-3 is flagged as an ORF with uncertain function. The length of the CDR3 is 15 residues. Losses at the gene ends were 8 bases for V and 9 bases for J; bases not matched to a gene: 12. CDR3 DNA sequence: TGTGCCAGCAGCGGGGACAGGGGGCCGTTTGGTGAGCAGTTCTTC. The encoded protein is CASSGDRGPFGEQFF.

On this clonotype: This likely comes from a read error, as the CDR3 has no conserved phenylalanine or tryptophan at its end. The J gene is TRBJ2-7, the V gene TRBV7-9; 8 bases match TRBD1. The CDR3 covers 19 residues. Germline V lookup: CDR1 SEHNR, CDR2 FQNEAQ (reference sequence). The junction had 18 bases not matched to a gene; V was cut back by 5 bases and J by 0 bases. CDR3 coding DNA: TGTGCCAGCAGCAGGCCGGGAAAAAATATGGGACAGGCCTCCTACGAGCAGTACTCC. Translated: CASSRPGKNMGQASYEQYS.

This clonotype was seen repeatedly, ten times or more. The rearrangement links TRBV12-3 or TRBV12-4 to TRBJ2-1; 11 nucleotides align to TRBD2. This CDR3 comprises 15 residues. The V and J ends lost 4 bases and 5 bases, in that order; junction bases with no gene match: 4. CDR3 sequence: CASSWGLADNNEQFF. As DNA, the CDR3 is TGTGCCAGCAGTTGGGGACTAGCGGACAACAATGAGCAGTTCTTC.

The table lists this clonotype with a few counts. The rearrangement uses TRBV28 and TRBJ2-7; perhaps TRBD2 as D (6 bases). Trimming pared 8 bases from V and 7 bases from J, leaving 18 bases between. The CDR3 runs 13 residues. Germline V gives CDR1 MDHEN, CDR2 SYDVKM. The CDR3 coding sequence is TGTGCCAGCGCCTCCGGGACTGAGTTGGAGCAGTACGTC. This sequence encodes CASASGTELEQYV.

In its sample, this clonotype was seen a few times. This chain joins TRBV27 and TRBJ2-7, with D tentatively TRBD1 (6 bases). Germline V gene lookup returns CDR1 MNHEY and CDR2 SMNVEV (reference sequence). This CDR3 contains 13 residues. V lost 8 bases to trimming and J lost 2 bases, with 13 bases between them. CDR3 nucleotide sequence: TGTGCCAGCGCGAGGACAGTCACCTACGAGCAGTACTTC. This gives the protein CASARTVTYEQYF.

This clonotype has at least ten counts. The chain employs TRBV7-8 and TRBJ1-6, with 10 bases lining up with TRBD1. CDR3 size: 16 residues. Germline values: CDR1 SGHVS, CDR2 FQNEAQ. V dropped 3 bases and J dropped 6; count of bases not matched to a gene: 5. The CDR3 DNA reads TGTGCCAGCAGCTTTCTTCGGGACAGGGGTAATTCACCCCTCCACTTT. Its translation: CASSFLRDRGNSPLHF.

The DNA of the CDR3 is TGTGCCATCAGTGACACGAGAGAGCAGTTCTTC. Protein: CAISDTREQFF. The chain is built from TRBV10-3 and TRBJ2-1; D uncertain. The CDR3 is made up of 11 amino acids. V shed 3 bases and J shed 10 bases, with 7 bases lying between them. Germline loops: CDR1 ENHRY, CDR2 SYGVKD.

This sequence joins TRBV7-6 and TRBJ2-2; 14 nucleotides agree with TRBD2. CDR3 length equals 16 residues. The ends lost 5 bases at V and 7 bases at J; junction bases unmatched: 6. Germline assignment: CDR1 SGHVS and CDR2 FNYEAQ. The CDR3 here is CASSLRLAGGGGELFF. As DNA, the CDR3 is TGTGCCAGCAGCCTCCGACTAGCGGGGGGGGGCGGGGAGCTGTTTTTT.

This rearrangement joins TRBV7-9 to TRBJ2-5; TRBD1 agrees at 8 bases. The CDR3 has 18 amino acids. Germline lookup yields CDR1 SEHNR and CDR2 FQNEAQ (reference sequence). Trimming at V came to 5 bases and at J to 5 bases, leaving 19 bases not matched to a gene. CDR3 DNA sequence: TGTGCCAGCAGCCCGGCATGGGGTCCTGACAGGGGACGGGAGACCCAGTACTTC. Its translation is CASSPAWGPDRGRETQYF.

V is TRBV27 and J is TRBJ1-1; D is unclear. Between the trimmed V and J ends, which lost 7 bases and 7 bases, there was a span of 10 bases. Germline CDR1 is MNHEY and CDR2 is SMNVEV (reference sequence). The CDR3 is 11 amino acids. The CDR3 coding sequence is TGTGCCAGCAAGGTCGGGTTTGAAGCTTTCTTT. This codes for CASKVGFEAFF.

This clonotype was picked up many times. The V and J genes are TRBV6-6 and TRBJ2-7, with D uncertain. V lost 6 bases to trimming and J lost 4 bases, with 7 bases between them. Germline V gene lookup returns CDR1 MNHNY and CDR2 SVGAGI (reference sequence). This CDR3 has 11 amino acids. Written as DNA, the CDR3 is TGTGCCAGCAGCTCCCTGTACGAGCAGTACGTC. Translated, it gives CASSSLYEQYV.

The J gene is TRBJ1-5, the V gene TRBV20-1, with D perhaps TRBD1 (6 bases). CDR3 size: 15 residues. Deletions cut 0 bases from V and 3 bases from J, with 12 bases between. Germline V CDR1 and CDR2: DFQATT, SNEGSKA (reference sequence). The CDR3 protein is CSARDENRANQPQHF. The DNA for the CDR3 is TGCAGTGCTAGAGATGAGAACAGGGCCAATCAGCCCCAGCATTTT.

This clonotype was found many times. The chain has TRBV7-2 and TRBJ2-3; 9 nucleotides agree with TRBD1. The CDR3 totals 14 residues. Germline loops: CDR1 SGHTA, CDR2 FQGNSA. J was trimmed by 5 bases and V by 3 bases; bases with no gene match: 3. CDR3 in amino acids: CASSFWTGEDTQYF. The CDR3 DNA follows: TGTGCCAGCAGCTTTTGGACAGGGGAAGATACGCAGTATTTT.

The chain joins TRBV7-6 to TRBJ2-3; 8 bases match TRBD2. After removal of 6 bases from V and 5 bases from J, the junction contained 7 bases not matched to a gene. The length of the CDR3 is 14 residues. Germline CDR1 reads SGHVS; CDR2 reads FNYEAQ. CDR3 region: CASSRGGGIDTQYF. The CDR3 nucleotides are TGTGCCAGCAGTCGGGGGGGTGGCATAGATACGCAGTATTTT.

As for this clonotype: This sequence may be a read error, since a much larger clone differs from it by one base. This chain links TRBV7-2 with TRBJ2-7, with a possible D match to TRBD2 (6 bases). The CDR3 has 13 amino acids. Per germline, CDR1 SGHTA and CDR2 FQGNSA. In DNA, the CDR3 is TGTGCCAACAGCACGGGACTGTTCGACGAGCAGTACTTC. Its protein product is CANSTGLFDEQYF.

This clonotype was seen a few times. This chain uses TRBV19 with TRBJ1-2, with D uncertain. CDR3 length: 16 residues. Trimming left V 7 bases short and J 4 bases short, with 22 bases between. The germline CDR1 and CDR2 sequences are LNHDA and SQIVND (reference sequence). Here the CDR3 DNA reads TGTGCCAGTACCCGCCGGGAAAGGACCGATATCTATGGCTACACCTTC. Translation gives CASTRRERTDIYGYTF.

This clonotype was picked up a small number of times. The J gene is TRBJ1-1, the V gene TRBV7-4; 9 bases are a match to TRBD1. CDR3 size: 17 residues. The ends lost 4 bases at V and 5 bases at J; junction bases unmatched: 14. CDR1 is SGHVT and CDR2 is SQSDAQ in the germline V gene. CDR3 sequence reads: CASSSAAGQGSKTEAFF. CDR3 in DNA: TGTGCCAGCAGCTCGGCCGCCGGACAGGGGTCGAAGACTGAAGCTTTCTTT.

The chain is built from TRBV20-1 and TRBJ1-2; maybe TRBD1 (6 bases). V was shortened by 0 bases and J by 6 bases, with 17 bases between the two germline ends. The CDR3 loop spans 15 amino acids. Germline V gene sequence: CDR1 DFQATT, CDR2 SNEGSKA (reference sequence). In DNA, the CDR3 is TGCAGTGCTAGAGATAGGCAGGGGCTTACGGATGGCTACACCTTC. It codes for CSARDRQGLTDGYTF.